This TCR beta chain is drawn from a study of identical twins. Findings and limits, study-wide: Models predicted too little out-of-frame TCR alpha sharing in monozygotic twins. The abundant beta clonotypes from cord blood had fewer insertions, and memory repertoires had none of this.

With regard to this clonotype: Its antigen is undetermined.

Trimming removed 3 bases at V and 5 bases at J, with 8 bases between. The CDR3 covers 12 residues. Each CDR3 protein gets one entry after TCRdb re-called the 5' RACE reads with MiXCR. Of under 900,000 distinct CDR3 sequences listed, around a sixth are singletons. Another study also made use of these data, one on T cells expressing NK-cell markers. This second study says: Several of the donors carried dominant NKG2C+ clonotypes that took up roughly 1.0-8% of their CD8+ T cells.

This sequence joins TRBV5-3 and TRBJ2-5, with D possibly being TRBD1 (5 bases). TRBV5-3 falls under the ORF class, with uncertain function. The receptor's source is a woman aged 18-29 years in good health. Sequencing was performed on PBMCs. The CDR3 is CARSYHRETQYF. In nucleotides, the CDR3 is TGTGCCAGAAGCTATCACAGGGAGACCCAGTACTTC.